This TCR beta chain was recorded in a study of blood T cell repertoires in COVID-19. About the research overall: The analysed material was cDNA or gDNA that came from T cells, B-cell-depleted T cells, or PBMCs.

Recruits, aged roughly 18 to 100 years, lived in 24 US areas. CDR3 length: 19 amino acids. The germline V gene has CDR1 SNHLY and CDR2 FYNNEI. V lost 1 base to trimming and J lost 1 base; unmatched junction nucleotides: 8. Per the study methods: Nucleated cell number was recorded as an estimate derived from reference gene primer amplification. The table came from immunoSEQ multiplex PCR; TCRdb's copy has only in-frame clones and leaves some out. V, J and clone size were drawn from that table, and D and trimming were deduced from the DNA. The table records around 280,000 clones, 75% to 90% of them present only once.

The rearrangement links TRBV2 to TRBJ2-3; the match to TRBD2 covers 13 bases. Sequencing was done on a sample of PBMCs or T cells enriched from blood (not recorded which). This clonotype originated in a woman in her thirties or forties who had recovered from COVID-19. CDR3 sequence reads: CASSEGLAGGLGGTDTQYF. Here the CDR3 DNA reads TGTGCCAGCAGTGAAGGACTAGCGGGAGGTCTTGGCGGCACAGATACGCAGTATTTT.